This TCR beta chain was recorded in a study of blood T cell repertoires in COVID-19. Study in general: Specimens from acute and convalescent COVID-19 originated in the United States, Italy and Spain.

The V gene lost 2 bases and the J gene lost 2 bases, with 10 bases spanning the gap. The CDR3 length is 14 residues. From germline, CDR1 is SGHDN and CDR2 FVKESK. Original data processing: Amplification of reference gene primers provided the estimated nucleated cell counts. Produced via immunoSEQ multiplex PCR; TCRdb's table is partial and in-frame only. V, J and clone size are taken as reported in that table, and D and trimming were inferred from the DNA itself. The sample lists approximately 210,000 clones, 75% to 90% occurring once. This chain connects TRBV14 to TRBJ2-7; TRBD1 might be the D (5 bases). Sequencing input: peripheral blood. The source is a man in his forties with acute or convalescent COVID-19. CDR3 residues: CASSQSWGPYEQYF. CDR3 nucleotide sequence: TGTGCCAGCAGCCAATCCTGGGGCCCCTACGAGCAGTACTTC.